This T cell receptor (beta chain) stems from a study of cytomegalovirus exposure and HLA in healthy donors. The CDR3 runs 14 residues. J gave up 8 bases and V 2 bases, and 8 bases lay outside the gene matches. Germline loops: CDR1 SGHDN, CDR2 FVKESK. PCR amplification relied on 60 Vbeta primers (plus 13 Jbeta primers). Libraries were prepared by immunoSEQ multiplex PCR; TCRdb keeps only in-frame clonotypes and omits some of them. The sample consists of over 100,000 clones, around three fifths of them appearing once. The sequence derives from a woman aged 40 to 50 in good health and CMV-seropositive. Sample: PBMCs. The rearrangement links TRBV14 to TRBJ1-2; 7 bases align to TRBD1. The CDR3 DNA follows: TGTGCCAGCAGCCAAACCCGGACAGGCGGAGGCTACACCTTC. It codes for CASSQTRTGGGYTF. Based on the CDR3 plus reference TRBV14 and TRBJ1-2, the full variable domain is EAGVTQFPSHSVIEKGQTVTLRCDPISGHDNLYWYRRVMGKEIKFLLHFVKESKQDESGMPNNRFLAERTGGTYSTLKVQPAELEDSGVYFCASSQTRTGGGYTFGSGTRLTVV.